Here is one TCR beta chain with its context. As yet, its antigen is unknown. CDR1 is SNHLY, CDR2 FYNNEI, per germline. This CDR3 contains 12 residues. V was clipped by 8 bases and J by 8 bases, with 15 bases between them. These data originate in a study of T cell responses to AZD1222 COVID-19 vaccine. Study conclusions and caveats: Donors skewed white British and female; clonal diversity was possibly underestimated. After the peak T cell response, and only then, were repertoires sampled. Baseline testing showed seropositivity in only six AZD1222 recipients.

The method was immunoSEQ multiplex PCR; TCRdb's version includes in-frame clones alone and lacks a portion of them. The sample has 130,000 to 150,000 clones, just over 90% seen once. This receptor was taken from an adult in good health. The rearrangement joins TRBV2 to TRBJ1-2; D is uncertain. Sequenced here: peripheral blood, sampled on day 0 of AZD1222 vaccination. CDR3: CASGWAGEGYTF. CDR3 DNA: TGTGCCAGCGGCTGGGCGGGTGAAGGCTACACCTTC.